This T cell receptor (beta chain) was recorded in a study of CD8+ T cells in alopecia areata. The wider study: Treatment comprised oral tofacitinib, 5 to 10 mg twice daily, in treated patients.

Treatment here: oral pan-JAK inhibitor, 5-10 mg twice daily. Study results and limitations: Scalp clonality and expanded CD8+ clones among the top 100 showed significant decreases with tofacitinib. The study also sequences resident alphabeta T cells of normal skin in scalp samples. Scalp lesions, especially in alopecia totalis/universalis, had higher clonality than normal scalp.

With regard to this clone: The target antigen is unknown.

Extraction of RNA preceded its reverse transcription into cDNA, which served as the sequencing template. Libraries were prepared by immunoSEQ multiplex PCR; TCRdb keeps only in-frame clonotypes and omits some of them. The data show around 290,000 clones, 58% seen once. Trimming removed 8 bases at V and 6 bases at J, with 14 bases between. The V gene's germline CDR1 is MDHEN and CDR2 SYDVKM. The CDR3 spans 13 residues. The chain combines TRBV28 with TRBJ2-4; D may match TRBD1 or TRBD2 (5 bases each). The TCR was taken from a human donor with alopecia areata. The sample here was CD4+ T cells sorted from blood, taken at week 24, from a patient treated with tofacitinib. CDR3 in amino acids: CASGRDETNIQYF. DNA of the CDR3: TGTGCCAGCGGCCGGGACGAAACAAACATTCAGTACTTC. Drawing the rest from reference TRBV28 and TRBJ2-4, the complete variable domain is DVKVTQSSRYLVKRTGEKVFLECVQDMDHENMFWYRQDPGLGLRLIYFSYDVKMKEKGDIPEGYSVSREKKERFSLILESASTNQTSMYLCASGRDETNIQYFGAGTRLSVL.